Listed below are T cell receptor beta chains from one sample, sequenced in a study of blood T cell repertoires in COVID-19. Profiling relied on immunoSEQ multiplex PCR, and the TCRdb table lists in-frame clones only, not all of them. This repertoire shows 200,000 to 250,000 clones, more than 80% found once; its top ten account for over 0.95%. Sequencing was carried out using peripheral blood. The receptors were gathered from a woman younger than 45 with COVID-19, enrolled during active disease. CDR3s include the opening cysteine and the closing phenylalanine or tryptophan. Each record gives: D gene, J gene, CDR3 length, V gene, clone size, CDR3 DNA, CDR3 protein. A D gene is named only where the DNA matches it firmly. Clone size is shown for a subset of rows, as once, few, many or a class of expanded clone.

.	TRBJ1-1	13	TRBV27	.	TGTGCCAGCAGTCCGACAGACTGGGCTGAAGCTTTCTTT	CASSPTDWAEAFF
.	TRBJ1-4	15	TRBV5-1	.	TGCGCCAGCAGCTTGGCCTTCGGAACTAATGAAAAACTGTTTTTT	CASSLAFGTNEKLFF
TRBD2	TRBJ2-3	17	TRBV4-1	.	TGCGCCAGCAGCCAAGAGAAGTCGACTAGCGGGGGAAGGACGCAGTATTTT	CASSQEKSTSGGRTQYF
.	TRBJ2-1	15	TRBV3-1/TRBV3-2	.	TGTGCCAGCAGCCAAGATAAGGCAGGGGTTGGTGAGCAGTTCTTC	CASSQDKAGVGEQFF
TRBD2	TRBJ2-3	16	TRBV5-4	once	TGTGCCAGCAGCTTACCGGGAGGCCCTAGCACAGATACGCAGTATTTT	CASSLPGGPSTDTQYF
TRBD1	TRBJ1-2	15	TRBV19	once	TGTGCCAGTAGTCCTCCCGGGACAGGGTGGGGCGGCTACACCTTC	CASSPPGTGWGGYTF
TRBD1	TRBJ1-1	14	TRBV19	few	TGTGCCAGTAGTCGACAGGGGGCAGAGACTGAAGCTTTCTTT	CASSRQGAETEAFF
TRBD1	TRBJ2-3	15	TRBV19	.	TGTGCCAGTAGATCCGGGACAGGGGAGGAAGATACGCAGTATTTT	CASRSGTGEEDTQYF
TRBD1	TRBJ1-2	17	TRBV29-1	.	TGCAGCGTTGAACCTATCGGGACAGGGAGTTCCTTCTATGGCTACACCTTC	CSVEPIGTGSSFYGYTF
.	TRBJ1-2	15	TRBV5-1	.	TGCGCCAGCAGCTTGGAGGGCAGGGGTGGCCATGGCTACACCTTC	CASSLEGRGGHGYTF
.	TRBJ2-7	14	TRBV9	once	TGTGCCAGCAGCTCTCCCGGGACACGAGGGGAGCAGTACTTC	CASSSPGTRGEQYF
.	TRBJ1-5	14	TRBV18	.	TGTGCCAGCTCCTCGGACAGCTACAATCAGCCCCAGCATTTT	CASSSDSYNQPQHF
.	TRBJ2-7	13	TRBV18	once	TGTGCCAGCTCACCGGGTACTACCTACGAGCAGTACTTC	CASSPGTTYEQYF
TRBD1	TRBJ1-2	17	TRBV11-2	.	TGTGCCAGCAGAGTTGGCAGGGGGCAATACTCTAACTATGGCTACACCTTC	CASRVGRGQYSNYGYTF
TRBD1	TRBJ2-7	14	TRBV6-6	.	TGTGCCAGCAGCCACAGGGGCACCTCCTACGAGCAGTACTTC	CASSHRGTSYEQYF
TRBD1	TRBJ2-1	17	TRBV7-9	.	TGTGCCAGCAGCCCCCCTCCCCGGGACAGGAGTTACAATGAGCAGTTCTTC	CASSPPPRDRSYNEQFF
.	TRBJ2-5	16	TRBV11-1	.	TGTGCCAGCAGCTTATCCATCGGACAGCCCCAAGAGACCCAGTACTTC	CASSLSIGQPQETQYF
.	TRBJ1-5	13	TRBV19	.	TGTGCCAGTAGTATCGCGAGCAATCAGCCCCAGCATTTT	CASSIASNQPQHF
TRBD2	TRBJ2-7	14	TRBV5-4	.	TGTGCCAGCAGTAAAGCGGGAGGACCCCACGAGCAGTACTTC	CASSKAGGPHEQYF
TRBD1	TRBJ1-1	14	TRBV19	.	TGTGCCAGTAGTCCGGGACAGTTGAACACTGAAGCTTTCTTT	CASSPGQLNTEAFF
.	TRBJ2-7	13	TRBV19	.	TGTGCCAGTAGAATGACAGGTACCTACGAGCAGTACTTC	CASRMTGTYEQYF
TRBD1	TRBJ1-6	15	TRBV3-1/TRBV3-2	.	TGTGCCAGCAGCTCCCTAGCAGGGGGTAATTCACCCCTCCACTTT	CASSSLAGGNSPLHF